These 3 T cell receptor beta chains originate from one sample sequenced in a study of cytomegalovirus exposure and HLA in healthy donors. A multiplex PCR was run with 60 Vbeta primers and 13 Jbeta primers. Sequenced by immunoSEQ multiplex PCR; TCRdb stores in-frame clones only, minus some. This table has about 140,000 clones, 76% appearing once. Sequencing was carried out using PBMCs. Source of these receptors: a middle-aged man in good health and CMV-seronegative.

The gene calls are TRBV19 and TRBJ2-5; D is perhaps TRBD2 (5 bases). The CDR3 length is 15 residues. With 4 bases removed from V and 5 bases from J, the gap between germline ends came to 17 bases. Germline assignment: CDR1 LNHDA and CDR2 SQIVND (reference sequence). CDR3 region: CASSTLGWTGETQYF. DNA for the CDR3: TGTGCCAGTAGTACCCTGGGGTGGACGGGGGAGACCCAGTACTTC.

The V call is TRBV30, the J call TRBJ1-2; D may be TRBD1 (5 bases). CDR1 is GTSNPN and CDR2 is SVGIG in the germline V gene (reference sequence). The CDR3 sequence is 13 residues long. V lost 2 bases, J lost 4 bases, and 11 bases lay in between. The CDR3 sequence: CAWSLSRVYGYTF. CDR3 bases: TGTGCCTGGAGTTTATCCAGGGTCTATGGCTACACCTTC. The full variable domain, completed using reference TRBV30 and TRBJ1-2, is SQTIHQWPATLVQPVGSPLSLECTVEGTSNPNLYWYRQAAGRGLQLLFYSVGIGQISSEVPQNLSASRPQDRQFILSSKKLLLSDSGFYLCAWSLSRVYGYTFGSGTRLTVV.

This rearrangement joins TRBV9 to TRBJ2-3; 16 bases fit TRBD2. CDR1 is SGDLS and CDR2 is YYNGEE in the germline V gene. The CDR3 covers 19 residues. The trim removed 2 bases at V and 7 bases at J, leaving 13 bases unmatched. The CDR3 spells CASSVGTSGGVTQTYTQYF. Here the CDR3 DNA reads TGTGCCAGCAGCGTGGGGACTAGCGGGGGGGTTACACAGACATATACGCAGTATTTT.